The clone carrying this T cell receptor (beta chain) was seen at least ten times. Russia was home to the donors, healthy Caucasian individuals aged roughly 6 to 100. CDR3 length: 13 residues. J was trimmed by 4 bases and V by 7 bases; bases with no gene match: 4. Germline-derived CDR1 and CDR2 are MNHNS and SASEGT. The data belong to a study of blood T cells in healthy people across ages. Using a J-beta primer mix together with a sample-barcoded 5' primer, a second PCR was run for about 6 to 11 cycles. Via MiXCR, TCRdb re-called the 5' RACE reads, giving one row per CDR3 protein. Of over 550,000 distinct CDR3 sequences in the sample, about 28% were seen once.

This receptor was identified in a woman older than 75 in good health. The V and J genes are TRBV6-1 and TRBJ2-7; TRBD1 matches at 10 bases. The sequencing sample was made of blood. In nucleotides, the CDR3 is TGTGCCAGCAAAGCGGGACAGGGGTACGAGCAGTACTTC. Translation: CASKAGQGYEQYF.